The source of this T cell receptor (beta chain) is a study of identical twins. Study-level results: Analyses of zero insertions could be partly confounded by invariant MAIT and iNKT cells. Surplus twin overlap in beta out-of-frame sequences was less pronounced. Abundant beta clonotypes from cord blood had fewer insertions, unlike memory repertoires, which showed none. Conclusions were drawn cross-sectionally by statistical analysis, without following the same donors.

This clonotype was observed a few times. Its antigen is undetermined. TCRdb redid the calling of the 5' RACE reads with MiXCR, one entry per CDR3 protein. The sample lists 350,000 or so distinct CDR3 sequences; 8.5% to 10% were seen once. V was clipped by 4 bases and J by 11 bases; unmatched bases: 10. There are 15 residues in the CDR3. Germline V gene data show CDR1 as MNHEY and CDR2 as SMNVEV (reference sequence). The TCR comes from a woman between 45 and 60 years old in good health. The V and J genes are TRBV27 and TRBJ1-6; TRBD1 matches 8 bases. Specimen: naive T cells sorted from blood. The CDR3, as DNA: TGTGCCAGCAGTTACAATGGACAGGGACCCCCACCCCTCCACTTT. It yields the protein CASSYNGQGPPPLHF.